A selection of T cell receptor beta chains follows, all from one sample in a study of cytomegalovirus exposure and HLA in healthy donors. The protocol was immunoSEQ multiplex PCR, while the TCRdb copy is restricted to in-frame clones and leaves out a portion. This sample has about 130,000 clones, with 90% to 97% found just once. The sequencing sample was made of PBMCs. The source is a young man in good health and CMV-seronegative. Each CDR3 is given with its conserved first and last residue. D genes are given only for firm matches.

>TRBV29-1|TRBD1|TRBJ1-2
CSVEGRGQGGSSNYGYTF
>TRBV7-3|TRBD2|TRBJ2-1
CASSSGTSGGQNEQFF
>TRBV7-8|TRBD2|TRBJ2-7
CASSLDDGSSGRPLSYEQYF
>TRBV7-9|-|TRBJ1-1
CASSLVGQMNTEAFF
>TRBV6-6|TRBD2|TRBJ2-6
CASTHGLASGANVLTF
>TRBV20-1|-|TRBJ1-1
CSAPHREAFF
>TRBV18|-|TRBJ2-2
CASSPPIGESRGELFF
>TRBV15|-|TRBJ2-1
CATSRGAGQSGEQFF
>TRBV7-9|-|TRBJ2-7
CASSSPGTGAYEQYF
>TRBV11-3|-|TRBJ2-3
CASSLSGYGADTQYF
>TRBV4-2|-|TRBJ1-5
CASSQDAGVVPQHF
>TRBV27|-|TRBJ1-2
CASSLTGYYGYTF
>TRBV6-1|-|TRBJ2-7
CASRSSSLAGEQYF
>TRBV11-2|-|TRBJ2-3
CASSPSVPSTDTQYF
>TRBV2|TRBD1|TRBJ2-5
CASRNRGVETQYF
>TRBV5-1|TRBD2|TRBJ2-7
CASSHRWGGGDEQYF
>TRBV5-6|-|TRBJ1-2
CASSLDPRYQDGYTF
>TRBV7-9|-|TRBJ2-1
CASSDLYNEQFF
>TRBV7-8|-|TRBJ1-4
CASSLGTAEKLFF
>TRBV5-4|-|TRBJ1-2
CASSAIGGAESNYGYTF
>TRBV6-6|TRBD1|TRBJ1-2
CASSYGQGGTF
>TRBV5-1|-|TRBJ1-5
CASSPLGGGIQPQHF
>TRBV7-9|TRBD2|TRBJ2-2
CASSQREWGTGELFF
>TRBV9|-|TRBJ1-1
CASSVGGGPWVGTEAFF
>TRBV15|-|TRBJ2-7
CATSRDPAGTGRSEQYF
>TRBV5-1|TRBD2|TRBJ2-2
CASSFMTSGNTGELFF
>TRBV27|TRBD1|TRBJ1-2
CASSNGTGGYTF
>TRBV6-5|-|TRBJ1-5
CASSYSASSPNQPQHF
>TRBV9|TRBD1|TRBJ2-3
CASSSSGGLSDTQYF
>TRBV28|TRBD1|TRBJ2-4
CASSPIPGQGDNEAKNIQYF
>TRBV6-5|-|TRBJ1-5
CASSLDNQPQHF
>TRBV5-1|TRBD2|TRBJ2-1
CASSPRQGIMTSGDTNEQFF
>TRBV9|-|TRBJ2-7
CASSLGGGNDEQYF
>TRBV9|TRBD2|TRBJ2-1
CASSEREGYNEQFF
>TRBV5-1|-|TRBJ1-4
CASSTWGGPTNEKLFF
>TRBV5-1|TRBD2|TRBJ2-3
CASSQRVTSGRAADTQYF
>TRBV19|TRBD1|TRBJ2-7
CASSTLRQGASYEQYF
>TRBV27|TRBD1|TRBJ2-7
CASSLRDRLYEQYF
>TRBV25-1|-|TRBJ2-7
CASSAKKGPYEQYF
>TRBV7-2|TRBD1|TRBJ1-2
CASSLGTRTGDGYTF
>TRBV7-9|TRBD1|TRBJ2-6
CASSLEVDRAGANVLTF
>TRBV25-1|-|TRBJ2-3
CASSESRDTQYF
>TRBV28|-|TRBJ2-7
CASSLISGNLIEQYF
>TRBV7-3|TRBD1|TRBJ1-1
CASSHETGGDTEAFF
>TRBV4-1|TRBD2|TRBJ2-3
CASSPRGAGVVDTQYF
>TRBV23-1|-|TRBJ1-4
CASSPGREKLFF
>TRBV4-3|-|TRBJ2-5
CASSQSAGGETQYF
>TRBV11-3|TRBD1|TRBJ1-4
CASSLEGAGTDEKLFF